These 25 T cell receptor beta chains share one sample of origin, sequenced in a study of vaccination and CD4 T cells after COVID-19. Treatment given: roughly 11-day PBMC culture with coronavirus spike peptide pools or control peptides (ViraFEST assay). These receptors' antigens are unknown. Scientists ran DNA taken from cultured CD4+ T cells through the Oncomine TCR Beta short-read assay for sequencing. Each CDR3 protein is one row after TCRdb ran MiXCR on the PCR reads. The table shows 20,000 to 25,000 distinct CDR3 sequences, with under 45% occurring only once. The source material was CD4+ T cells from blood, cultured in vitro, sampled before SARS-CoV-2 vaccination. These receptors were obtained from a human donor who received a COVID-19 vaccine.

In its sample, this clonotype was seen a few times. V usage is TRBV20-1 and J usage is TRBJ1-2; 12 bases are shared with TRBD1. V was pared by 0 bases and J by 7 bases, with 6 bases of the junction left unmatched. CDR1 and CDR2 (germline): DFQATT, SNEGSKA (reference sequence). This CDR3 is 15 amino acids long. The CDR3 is CSARDRGQGAGGYTF. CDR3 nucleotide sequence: TGCAGTGCTAGAGATCGGGGACAGGGGGCGGGTGGCTACACCTTC.

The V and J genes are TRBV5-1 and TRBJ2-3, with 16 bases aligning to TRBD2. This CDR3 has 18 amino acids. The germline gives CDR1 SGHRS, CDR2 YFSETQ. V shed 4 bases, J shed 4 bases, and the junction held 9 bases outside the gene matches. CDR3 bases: TGCGCCAGCAGCGCGGGACTAGCGGGGGGGCTAGTCGCAGATACGCAGTATTTT. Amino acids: CASSAGLAGGLVADTQYF. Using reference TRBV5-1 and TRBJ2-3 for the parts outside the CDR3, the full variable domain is KAGVTQTPRYLIKTRGQQVTLSCSPISGHRSVSWYQQTPGQGLQFLFEYFSETQRNKGNFPGRFSGRQFSNSRSEMNVSTLELGDSALYLCASSAGLAGGLVADTQYFGPGTRLTVL.

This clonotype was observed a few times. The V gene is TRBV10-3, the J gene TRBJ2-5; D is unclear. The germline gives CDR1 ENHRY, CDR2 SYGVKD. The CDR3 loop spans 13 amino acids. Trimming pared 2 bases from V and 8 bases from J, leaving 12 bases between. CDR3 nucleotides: TGTGCCATCAGTGAGGGGAACATCGGTACCCAGTACTTC. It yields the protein CAISEGNIGTQYF.

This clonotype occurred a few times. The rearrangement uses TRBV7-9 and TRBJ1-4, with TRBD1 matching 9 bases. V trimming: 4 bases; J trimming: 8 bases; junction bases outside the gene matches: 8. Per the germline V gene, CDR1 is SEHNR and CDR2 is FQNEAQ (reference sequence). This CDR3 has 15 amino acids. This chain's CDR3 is CASSSTTGGDEKLFF. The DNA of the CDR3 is TGTGCCAGCAGCTCGACAACAGGGGGCGACGAAAAACTGTTTTTT.

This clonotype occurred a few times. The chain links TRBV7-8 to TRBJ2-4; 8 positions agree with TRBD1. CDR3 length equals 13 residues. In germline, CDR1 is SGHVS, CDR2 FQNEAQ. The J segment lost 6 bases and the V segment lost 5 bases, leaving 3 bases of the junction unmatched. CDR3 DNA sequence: TGTGCCAGCAGCCCGGACAGGGCAAACATTCAGTACTTC. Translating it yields CASSPDRANIQYF.

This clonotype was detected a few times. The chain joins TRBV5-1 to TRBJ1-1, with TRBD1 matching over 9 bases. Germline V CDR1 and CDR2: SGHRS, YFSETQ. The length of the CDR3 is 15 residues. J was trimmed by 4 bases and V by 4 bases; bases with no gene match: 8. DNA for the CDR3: TGCGCCAGCAGCCAGGGAGACAGGGGGAGCACTGAAGCTTTCTTT. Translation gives CASSQGDRGSTEAFF. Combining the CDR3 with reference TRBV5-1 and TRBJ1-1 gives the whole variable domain KAGVTQTPRYLIKTRGQQVTLSCSPISGHRSVSWYQQTPGQGLQFLFEYFSETQRNKGNFPGRFSGRQFSNSRSEMNVSTLELGDSALYLCASSQGDRGSTEAFFGQGTRLTVV.

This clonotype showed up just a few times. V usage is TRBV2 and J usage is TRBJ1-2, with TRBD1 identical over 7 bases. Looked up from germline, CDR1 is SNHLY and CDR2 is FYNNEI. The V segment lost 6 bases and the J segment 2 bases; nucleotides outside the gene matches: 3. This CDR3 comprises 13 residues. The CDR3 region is CASSPGQNYGYTF. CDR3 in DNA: TGTGCCAGCAGCCCGGGACAGAACTATGGCTACACCTTC. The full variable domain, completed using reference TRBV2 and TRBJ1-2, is EPEVTQTPSHQVTQMGQEVILRCVPISNHLYFYWYRQILGQKVEFLVSFYNNEISEKSEIFDDQFSVERPDGSNFTLKIRSTKLEDSAMYFCASSPGQNYGYTFGSGTRLTVV.

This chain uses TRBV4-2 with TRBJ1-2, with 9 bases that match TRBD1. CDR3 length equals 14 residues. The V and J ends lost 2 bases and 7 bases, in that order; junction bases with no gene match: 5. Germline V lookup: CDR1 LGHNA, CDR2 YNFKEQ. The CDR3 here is CASSQTGGTGGYTF. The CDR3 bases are TGTGCCAGCAGCCAAACAGGGGGCACTGGTGGCTACACCTTC.

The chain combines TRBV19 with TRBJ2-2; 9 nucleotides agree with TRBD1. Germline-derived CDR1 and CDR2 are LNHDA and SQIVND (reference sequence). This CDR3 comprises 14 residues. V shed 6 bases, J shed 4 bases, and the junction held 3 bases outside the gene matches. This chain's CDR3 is CASSPTGGTGELFF. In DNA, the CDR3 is TGTGCCAGTAGCCCGACAGGGGGCACCGGGGAGCTGTTTTTT.

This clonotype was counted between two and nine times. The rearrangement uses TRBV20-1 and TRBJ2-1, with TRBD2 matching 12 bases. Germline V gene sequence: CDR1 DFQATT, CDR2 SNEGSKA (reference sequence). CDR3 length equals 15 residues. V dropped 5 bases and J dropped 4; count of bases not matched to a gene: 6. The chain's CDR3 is CSAWTSGEDYNEQFF. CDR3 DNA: TGCAGTGCTTGGACTAGCGGGGAAGATTACAATGAGCAGTTCTTC.

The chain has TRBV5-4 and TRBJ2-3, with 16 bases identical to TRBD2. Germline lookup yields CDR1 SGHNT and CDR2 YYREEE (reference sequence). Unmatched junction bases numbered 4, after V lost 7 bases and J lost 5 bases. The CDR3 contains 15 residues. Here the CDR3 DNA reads TGTGCCAGCGGGACTAGCGGGGGGGTGGGAGATACGCAGTATTTT. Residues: CASGTSGGVGDTQYF.

The CDR3 DNA reads as TGTGCCAGCAGTTACAGATACCTAATTGAGCAGTTCTTC. It encodes CASSYRYLIEQFF. This chain connects TRBV6-5 to TRBJ2-1; D is undetermined. V shed 2 bases and J shed 9 bases, with 11 bases lying between them. This CDR3 spans 13 amino acids. The germline CDR1 and CDR2 sequences are MNHEY and SVGAGI.

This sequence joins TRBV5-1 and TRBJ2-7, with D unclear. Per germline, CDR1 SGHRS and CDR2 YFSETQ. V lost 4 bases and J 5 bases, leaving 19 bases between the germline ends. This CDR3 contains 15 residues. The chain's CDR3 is CASSHDSPLMDEQYF. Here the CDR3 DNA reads TGCGCCAGCAGCCACGACTCCCCCCTAATGGACGAGCAGTACTTC. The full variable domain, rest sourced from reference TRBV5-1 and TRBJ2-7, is KAGVTQTPRYLIKTRGQQVTLSCSPISGHRSVSWYQQTPGQGLQFLFEYFSETQRNKGNFPGRFSGRQFSNSRSEMNVSTLELGDSALYLCASSHDSPLMDEQYFGPGTRLTVT.

CDR3 protein: CATSDLAGGNQETQYF. The CDR3 nucleotides read TGTGCCACCAGTGACCTAGCGGGGGGGAACCAAGAGACCCAGTACTTC. The rearrangement joins TRBV24-1 to TRBJ2-5, with 12 bases that match TRBD2. Germline assignment: CDR1 KGHDR and CDR2 SFDVKD. The V and J ends lost 4 bases and 0 bases, in that order; junction bases with no gene match: 2. The CDR3 length is 16 residues.

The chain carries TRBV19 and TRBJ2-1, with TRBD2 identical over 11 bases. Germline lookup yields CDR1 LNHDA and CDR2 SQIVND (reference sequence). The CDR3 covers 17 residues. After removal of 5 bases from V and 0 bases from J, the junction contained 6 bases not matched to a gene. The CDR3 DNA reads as TGTGCCAGTAGTGTGATAGCGGGGGGGCGCTCCTACAATGAGCAGTTCTTC. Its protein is CASSVIAGGRSYNEQFF.

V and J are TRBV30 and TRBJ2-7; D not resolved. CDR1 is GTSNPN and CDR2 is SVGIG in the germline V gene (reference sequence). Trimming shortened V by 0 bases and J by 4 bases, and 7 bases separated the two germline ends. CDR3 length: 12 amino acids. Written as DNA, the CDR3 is TGTGCCTGGAGTGTAGGGCGGTACGAGCAGTACTTC. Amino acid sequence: CAWSVGRYEQYF.

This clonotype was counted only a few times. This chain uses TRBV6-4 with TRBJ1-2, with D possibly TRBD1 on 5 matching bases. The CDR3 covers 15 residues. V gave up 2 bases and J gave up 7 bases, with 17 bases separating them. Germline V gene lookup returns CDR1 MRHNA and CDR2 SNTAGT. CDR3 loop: CASSDQPQGVSGYTF. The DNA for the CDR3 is TGTGCCAGCAGTGACCAGCCCCAGGGTGTCAGTGGCTACACCTTC.

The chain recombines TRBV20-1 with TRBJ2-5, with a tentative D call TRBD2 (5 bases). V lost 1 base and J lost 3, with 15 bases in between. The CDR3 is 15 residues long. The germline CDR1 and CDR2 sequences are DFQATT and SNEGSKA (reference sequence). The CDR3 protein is CSARVPTGIEETQYF. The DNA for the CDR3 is TGCAGTGCTAGAGTCCCCACCGGGATTGAAGAGACCCAGTACTTC.

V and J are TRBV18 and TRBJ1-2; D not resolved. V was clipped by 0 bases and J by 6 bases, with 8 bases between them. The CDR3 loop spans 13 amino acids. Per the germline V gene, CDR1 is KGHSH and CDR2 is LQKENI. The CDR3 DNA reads TGTGCCAGCTCACCACCAGGACTGGATGGCTACACCTTC. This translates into CASSPPGLDGYTF.

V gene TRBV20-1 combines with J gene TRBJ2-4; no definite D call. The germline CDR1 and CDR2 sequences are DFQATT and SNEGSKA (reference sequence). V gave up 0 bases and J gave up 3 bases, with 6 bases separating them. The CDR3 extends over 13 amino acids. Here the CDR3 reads CSARDRIKNIQYF. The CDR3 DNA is TGCAGTGCTAGAGATCGTATCAAAAACATTCAGTACTTC.

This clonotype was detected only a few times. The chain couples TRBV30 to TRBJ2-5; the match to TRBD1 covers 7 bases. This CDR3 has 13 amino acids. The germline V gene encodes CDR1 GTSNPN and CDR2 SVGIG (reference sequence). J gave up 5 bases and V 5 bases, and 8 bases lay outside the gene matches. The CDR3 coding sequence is TGTGCCTGGCACGGACAGGAAGAGGAGACCCAGTACTTC. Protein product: CAWHGQEEETQYF.

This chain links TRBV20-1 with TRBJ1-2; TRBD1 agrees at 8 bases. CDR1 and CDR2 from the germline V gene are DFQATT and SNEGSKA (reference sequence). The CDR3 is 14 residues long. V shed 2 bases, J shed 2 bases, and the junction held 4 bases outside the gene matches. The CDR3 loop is CSARTGTGNYGYTF. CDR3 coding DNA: TGCAGTGCTAGAACCGGGACAGGCAACTATGGCTACACCTTC.

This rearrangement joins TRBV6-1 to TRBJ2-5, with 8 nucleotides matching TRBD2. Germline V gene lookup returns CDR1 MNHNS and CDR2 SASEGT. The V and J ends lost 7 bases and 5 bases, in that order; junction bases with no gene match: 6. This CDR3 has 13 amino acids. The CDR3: CASTPGGSETQYF. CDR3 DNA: TGTGCCAGCACCCCGGGGGGGAGTGAGACCCAGTACTTC.

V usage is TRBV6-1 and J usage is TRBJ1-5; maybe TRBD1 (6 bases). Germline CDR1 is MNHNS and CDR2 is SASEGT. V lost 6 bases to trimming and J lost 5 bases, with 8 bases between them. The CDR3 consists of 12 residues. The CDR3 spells CASRRGDQPQHF. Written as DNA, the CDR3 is TGTGCCAGCAGGAGGGGGGATCAGCCCCAGCATTTT.

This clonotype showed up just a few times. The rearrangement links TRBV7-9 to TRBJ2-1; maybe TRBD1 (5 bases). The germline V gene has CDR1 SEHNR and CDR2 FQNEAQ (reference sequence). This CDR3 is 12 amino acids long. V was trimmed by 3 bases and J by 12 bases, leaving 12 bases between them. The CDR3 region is CASSLERGGQFF. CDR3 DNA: TGTGCCAGCAGCTTGGAAAGGGGTGGGCAGTTCTTC. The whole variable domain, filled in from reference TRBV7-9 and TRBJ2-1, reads DTGVSQNPRHKITKRGQNVTFRCDPISEHNRLYWYRQTLGQGPEFLTYFQNEAQLEKSRLLSDRFSAERPKGSFSTLEIQRTEQGDSAMYLCASSLERGGQFFGPGTRLTVL.